The sequence of this TCR beta chain was determined in a study of blood T cell repertoires in COVID-19. The wider study: The study drew acute and convalescent COVID-19 samples from the United States, Italy and Spain. Sources were T cells, B-cell-depleted T cells, or PBMCs; the material itself was cDNA or gDNA.

How the authors handled the data: Cell counts per sample came from amplifying reference gene primers. Clones were sequenced by immunoSEQ multiplex PCR, and TCRdb holds only the in-frame ones, with some missing. The DNA was the basis for D and trimming; V, J and clone size are from that table. This sample carries 200,000 to 250,000 clones, roughly nine tenths of them seen once, and the ten largest clones take 5.5% to 8%. The CDR3 has 14 residues. V was shortened by 1 base and J by 6 bases, with 9 bases between the two germline ends. Germline CDR1 is LGHDT and CDR2 is YNNKEL (reference sequence). The rearrangement links TRBV3-1 (or the pseudogene TRBV3-2) to TRBJ2-2, with D perhaps TRBD2 (5 bases). The sequenced material came from peripheral blood. This TCR was sampled from a man aged 60 to 69 with acute or convalescent COVID-19. CDR3 DNA sequence: TGTGCCAGCAGCCAAGTTGCGAGGGCCGGGGAGCTGTTTTTT. It encodes CASSQVARAGELFF.